Listed below are T cell receptor beta chains from one sample, sequenced in a study of T cell repertoires in ileal Crohn's disease. Here immunoSEQ multiplex PCR was the method, and the copy in TCRdb shows in-frame clones only, minus some. The sample has thousands of clones; roughly 84% are singletons. The sample consisted of ileal tissue. These receptors were obtained from an adult with Crohn's disease. CDR3s include the opening cysteine and the closing phenylalanine or tryptophan. A D gene is named only where the DNA matches it firmly. Clone size is given for some rows only: seen once, a few or many times, or a class if the clone is expanded.

len	j_gene	abundance	d_gene	v_gene	CDR3nt	CDR3aa
16	TRBJ2-3	-	TRBD2	TRBV10-3	TGTGCCATCAACCCTGGACTAGCGGGATCCACAGATACGCAGTATTTT	CAINPGLAGSTDTQYF
16	TRBJ1-3	-	-	TRBV6-6	TGTGCCAGCAGTTACTCGCCAGGAAGCTCTGGAAACACCATATATTTT	CASSYSPGSSGNTIYF
13	TRBJ2-5	-	-	TRBV15	TGTGCCACCAGCAGAGATCCCAGCGGGACCCAGTACTTC	CATSRDPSGTQYF
15	TRBJ1-4	-	-	TRBV4-3	TGCGCCAGCAGAAAGGGGTTGGCGGCCGACGAAAAACTGTTTTTT	CASRKGLAADEKLFF
11	TRBJ2-1	-	-	TRBV2	TGTGCCAGCAGTCCATACAATGAGCAGTTCTTC	CASSPYNEQFF
14	TRBJ2-1	-	-	TRBV25-1	TGTGCCAGCAGTAGAACGGTTGGGCACAATGAGCAGTTCTTC	CASSRTVGHNEQFF
13	TRBJ2-1	-	-	TRBV30	TGTGCCTGGAGTGTACGCTCCTACGATGAGCAGTTCTTC	CAWSVRSYDEQFF
16	TRBJ2-6	-	TRBD1	TRBV29-1	TGCAGCGTCGGGACAGGGGCAATCTCTGGGGCCAACGTCCTGACTTTC	CSVGTGAISGANVLTF
16	TRBJ2-1	few	TRBD1	TRBV11-2	TGTGCCAGCAGCTTAGACAGGGGGCTCTCCTACAATGAGCAGTTCTTC	CASSLDRGLSYNEQFF
19	TRBJ2-4	-	TRBD1	TRBV19	TGTGCCAGTAGTATAGGAGGGACAGGGGGCGGCTTAGCCAAAAACATTCAGTACTTC	CASSIGGTGGGLAKNIQYF
13	TRBJ2-5	-	-	TRBV7-3	TGTGCCAGCAGCCGTAGTGGAGGGGAGACCCAGTACTTC	CASSRSGGETQYF
15	TRBJ1-1	-	-	TRBV15	TGTGCCACCAGCAGAGACAGGGAAGGGAACACTGAAGCTTTCTTT	CATSRDREGNTEAFF
13	TRBJ1-1	-	-	TRBV2	TGTGCCAGCAGTGTTCGCGAGAACACTGAAGCTTTCTTT	CASSVRENTEAFF
16	TRBJ2-1	-	TRBD1	TRBV7-2	TGTGCCAGCAGCTTAGGGTTACAGGGGGCGAGGAATGAGCAGTTCTTC	CASSLGLQGARNEQFF
15	TRBJ2-1	few	-	TRBV6-4	TGTGCCAGCAGTGACTCGCCCTCAGAGGGGGATGAGCAGTTCTTC	CASSDSPSEGDEQFF
14	TRBJ2-3	few	TRBD2	TRBV6-1	TGTGCCAGCAGTGCAGGACTAGAGCAAGATACGCAGTATTTT	CASSAGLEQDTQYF
12	TRBJ1-5	-	-	TRBV21-1	TGTGCCAGCAGCATCAACAATCAGCCCCAGCATTTT	CASSINNQPQHF
13	TRBJ2-3	-	-	TRBV7-3	TGTGCCAGCAGCGGGGGGGCCACAGATACGCAGTATTTT	CASSGGATDTQYF
14	TRBJ2-7	-	-	TRBV10-3	TGTGCCATCAGTGTGACAGGTGGGAAATACGAGCAGTACTTC	CAISVTGGKYEQYF
14	TRBJ2-3	-	TRBD1	TRBV19	TGTGCCAGTTCACAGGGGGCGAGCACAGATACGCAGTATTTT	CASSQGASTDTQYF
14	TRBJ1-2	large	TRBD1	TRBV7-2	TGTGCCAGCAGCTTGGGACAGGAGCCTAATGGCTACACCTTC	CASSLGQEPNGYTF
15	TRBJ2-1	-	-	TRBV7-2	TGTGCCAGCAGCTTGCTCGGGTATCCGGGCAATGAGCAGTTCTTC	CASSLLGYPGNEQFF
16	TRBJ1-6	-	TRBD1	TRBV6-6	TGTGCCAGCAGTTACTCGAGACAGGGAGGTAATTCACCCCTCCACTTT	CASSYSRQGGNSPLHF
14	TRBJ1-2	once	-	TRBV7-2	TGTGCCAGCGCGGGATCGTTGGCAGTTGAGGGCTACACCTTC	CASAGSLAVEGYTF
15	TRBJ2-3	-	TRBD1	TRBV5-1	TGCGCCAGCAGCATCGGACAGGGAGCGGGAGATACGCAGTATTTT	CASSIGQGAGDTQYF
17	TRBJ2-1	few	TRBD2	TRBV5-1	TGCGCCAGCAGCTTGGGCGTCCTAGCGGGGGGGCGTAATGAGCAGTTCTTC	CASSLGVLAGGRNEQFF
13	TRBJ2-5	-	-	TRBV6-4	TGTGCCAGCAGTGAGAGGTCCCAAGAGACCCAGTACTTC	CASSERSQETQYF
11	TRBJ2-5	-	-	TRBV29-1	TGCAGCGTTGCTCGGGAAGAGACCCAGTACTTC	CSVAREETQYF
16	TRBJ2-5	-	TRBD2	TRBV2	TGTGCCAGCAATCAGGGTAGCGGGGCCTCTCGGGAGACCCAGTACTTC	CASNQGSGASRETQYF
14	TRBJ2-7	-	-	TRBV5-1	TGCGCCAGCAGCCCCCGCGGGATACCCTACGAGCAGTACTTC	CASSPRGIPYEQYF
15	TRBJ2-5	-	TRBD2	TRBV5-4	TGTGCCAGCAGCCTTAGCGGGGGGGCTGTTCAGACCCAGTACTTC	CASSLSGGAVQTQYF
15	TRBJ1-3	once	TRBD1	TRBV7-9	TGTGCCAGCAGCACCGGACAGGGGAGGGGAAACACCATATATTTT	CASSTGQGRGNTIYF
17	TRBJ1-1	-	-	TRBV5-1	TGCGCCAGCAGCTTAGGCGGATGGCAGCCAATGAACACTGAAGCTTTCTTT	CASSLGGWQPMNTEAFF
11	TRBJ2-7	-	-	TRBV2	TGTGCCAGCAGTGTCGGCTACGAGCAGTACTTC	CASSVGYEQYF
20	TRBJ1-2	-	-	TRBV19	TGTGCCATTAACGGTCCCGGCGAACTAAACAAAAAATATACTAACTATGGCTACACCTTC	CAINGPGELNKKYTNYGYTF
14	TRBJ1-1	-	TRBD1	TRBV7-3	TGTGCCAGCAGCATGGGACAGGGAAACACTGAAGCTTTCTTT	CASSMGQGNTEAFF
17	TRBJ1-2	-	TRBD1	TRBV7-2	TGTGCCAGCAGCCTCCGGACAGGGGGCTGGGAATTAGATGGCTACACCTTC	CASSLRTGGWELDGYTF
13	TRBJ1-1	-	-	TRBV5-1	TGCGCCAGCAGCAACGGACAGAGTCTTGAAGCTTTCTTT	CASSNGQSLEAFF
12	TRBJ2-7	-	TRBD1	TRBV28	TGTGCCAGCAGTGCGACAGGGGGGAGGCAGTACTTC	CASSATGGRQYF
15	TRBJ2-1	-	TRBD1	TRBV7-3	TGTGCCAGCAGCTTAGGGTACAGGGGAAGCGATGAGCAGTTCTTC	CASSLGYRGSDEQFF
14	TRBJ1-4	few	TRBD1	TRBV7-9	TGTGCCAGCAGCTGGGACAGGGATAGTGAAAAACTGTTTTTT	CASSWDRDSEKLFF
16	TRBJ1-3	-	-	TRBV7-5	TGTGTCAGAAGCTTAAGGACAGGGATCTCTGGAAACACCATATATTTT	CVRSLRTGISGNTIYF
14	TRBJ2-3	-	TRBD2	TRBV5-8	TGTGCCAGCAGCTTGGCGGGGGGGCCCTCTACGCAGTATTTT	CASSLAGGPSTQYF
12	TRBJ1-2	few	TRBD1	TRBV27	TGTGCCAGTGGGACAGACCTCTATGGCTACACCTTC	CASGTDLYGYTF
16	TRBJ2-7	-	-	TRBV19	TGTGCCAGTAGTATATCCAGCGAGACAGGTTCCTACGAGCAGTACTTC	CASSISSETGSYEQYF
19	TRBJ1-3	-	-	TRBV19	TGTGCCAGTAGTCTACAGGGTTCTGGACGTGGAGGCTCTGGAAACACCATATATTTT	CASSLQGSGRGGSGNTIYF
17	TRBJ2-6	-	-	TRBV7-5	TGTGCCAGAAAAGGCGATTGTAGACAAAGTCGGGCCAACGTCCTGACTTTC	CARKGDCRQSRANVLTF
17	TRBJ2-4	-	TRBD2	TRBV5-1	TGCGCCAGCAGCCCGGGTCGGGGGGAAGGGGCCAAAAACATTCAGTACTTC	CASSPGRGEGAKNIQYF
12	TRBJ2-7	-	TRBD1	TRBV7-2	TGTGCCAGCAGCCTCTCTGACAGGGGCTGGGACTTC	CASSLSDRGWDF